The 12 T cell receptor beta chains listed next were all sequenced from one sample in a study of T cells in women clearing cervical HPV infection. Produced via immunoSEQ multiplex PCR; TCRdb's table is partial and in-frame only. The sample has some 20,000 clones. Material: blood buffy coat. The receptor set was obtained from a woman aged 18 to 75 with a cervical HPV16 infection that either progressed to CIN3+ or cleared (not recorded which).

To note about this clone: The read ends 3 residues shy of where the CDR3 ends; the end is completed using the germline J gene. This sequence joins TRBV12-3 or TRBV12-4 and TRBJ2-7; D possibly corresponds to TRBD1 (5 bases). The CDR3 totals 14 residues. Trimming took 6 bases from V and 1 from J, leaving 13 bases between them. The CDR3 loop reads CASSPQGGSYEQYF. The DNA read from the CDR3 is TGTGCCAGCAGCCCCCAGGGCGGATCCTACGAG.

The sequenced CDR3 bases are TGTGCCAGCGAGACAGGGGGGATTTGGGGTCAGCCC. This codes for CASETGGIWGQP. The complete CDR3 sequence is CASETGGIWGQPQHF. The chain carries TRBV6-2 or TRBV6-3 and TRBJ1-5; 9 bases match TRBD1. The read stops 3 residues short of the end of the CDR3; the missing end is completed from the germline J gene. CDR3 size: 15 residues. Germline V CDR1 and CDR2: MNHEY, SVGEGT. The trim removed 8 bases at V and 6 bases at J, leaving 11 bases unmatched.

A remark on this clone: The missing CDR3 end, 3 residues past where the read stops, is filled in from the germline J gene. J is TRBJ1-4 and V is TRBV19; possibly TRBD1 for D (5 bases). This CDR3 spans 15 amino acids. Germline CDR1 is LNHDA and CDR2 is SQIVND (reference sequence). The sequenced part of the CDR3 DNA is TGTGCCAGTAGTATTCAGGATTCTGGGGCCAACGTA. This gives the protein CASSIQDSGANV. The whole CDR3 is CASSIQDSGANVLFF.

In regard to this clone: The sequence runs out 3 residues before the end of the CDR3; the remainder is reconstructed from the germline J gene. V usage is TRBV2 and J usage is TRBJ2-1; TRBD2 matches at 10 bases. From germline, CDR1 is SNHLY and CDR2 FYNNEI. The V and J ends lost 6 bases and 8 bases, in that order; junction bases with no gene match: 10. The CDR3 contains 15 residues. This CDR3 is CASRRGLANRDEQFF. CDR3 DNA, as far as it was read: TGTGCCAGCAGGAGGGGACTAGCGAACCGTGATGAG.

Regarding this clone: The read finishes 3 residues shy of the CDR3 end, and the germline J gene is used to complete it. This chain links TRBV11-1 with TRBJ1-2, with 11 bases fitting TRBD1. CDR1 is SGHAT and CDR2 is FQDESV in the germline V gene (reference sequence). J gave up 4 bases and V 5 bases, and 6 bases lay outside the gene matches. This CDR3 contains 15 residues. The sequenced CDR3 bases are TGTGCCAGCAGCCACGGGACAGGGGGGGCCTATGGC. Protein product: CASSHGTGGAYG. The CDR3 reads in full as CASSHGTGGAYGYTF.

As regards this clone: The CDR3 end is not reached by the read, which stops 3 residues before it; the germline J gene fills it in. The chain carries TRBV19 and TRBJ1-3; D perhaps matches TRBD1 (5 bases). CDR3 length: 16 amino acids. V lost 1 base, J lost 0 bases, and 10 bases lay in between. The V gene's germline CDR1 is LNHDA and CDR2 SQIVND (reference sequence). The CDR3: CASSIGSTDSGNTIYF. The CDR3 bases that were read are TGTGCCAGTAGTATAGGCTCGACAGACTCTGGAAACACC.

Comment on this clone: The sequence runs out 3 residues before the end of the CDR3; the remainder is reconstructed from the germline J gene. The chain is built from TRBV2 and TRBJ1-1, with TRBD1 as a possible D gene (6 bases). In germline, CDR1 is SNHLY, CDR2 FYNNEI. This CDR3 is 13 amino acids long. CDR3 DNA (partial): TGTGCCAGCAGTGTAGGGGGAAAGGAGACA. Protein: CASSVGGKET. The full-length CDR3 reads as CASSVGGKETAFF.

A word on this clone: The read halts 3 residues ahead of the CDR3 end, with the missing end drawn from the germline J gene. The chain employs TRBV19 and TRBJ1-2; a weak D match, TRBD1 (5 bases). CDR3 length: 15 amino acids. Germline values: CDR1 LNHDA, CDR2 SQIVND (reference sequence). CDR3 protein: CASSTQQTSADIYTF. The part of the CDR3 DNA that was read is TGTGCCAGTAGTACCCAGCAGACTAGTGCGGACATC.

Of note for this clone: The read ends 3 residues shy of where the CDR3 ends; the end is completed using the germline J gene. The chain is built from TRBV19 and TRBJ1-2; a weak D match, TRBD1 (5 bases). Germline V gene sequence: CDR1 LNHDA, CDR2 SQIVND (reference sequence). The CDR3 runs 15 residues. The chain's CDR3 is CASSNSGGSYNDYTF. The covered CDR3 bases are TGTGCCAGTAGTAATAGCGGGGGTTCCTACAATGAC.

Note on this clone: The CDR3 extends 3 residues past the end of the read, so its final part is completed from the germline J gene. This sample also contains other DNA sequences that code for the same CDR3. This chain joins TRBV5-6 and TRBJ1-3; D may be TRBD1 (5 bases). CDR1 and CDR2 (germline): SGHDT, YYEEEE. The V end was cut by 5 bases, the J end by 0 bases, with 9 bases between. The CDR3 extends over 14 amino acids. CDR3 loop: CASSPGYSGNTIYF. The sequenced part of the CDR3 DNA is TGTGCCAGCAGTCCAGGGTACTCTGGAAACACC.

For this clone: The missing CDR3 end, 3 residues past where the read stops, is filled in from the germline J gene. This chain uses TRBV19 with TRBJ1-2; 9 bases line up with TRBD1. This CDR3 has 13 amino acids. Per germline, CDR1 LNHDA and CDR2 SQIVND (reference sequence). CDR3 protein: CAATGQGTDTYTF. The CDR3 bases that were read are TGTGCCGCAACGGGACAGGGAACAGATACC.

In regard to this clone: At one end, the junction sequence differs from germline, possibly due to a read error. The sequenced fragment ends 3 residues before the CDR3 boundary, so the rest is inferred from the germline J gene. The chain combines TRBV5-5 with TRBJ2-3; D is perhaps TRBD1 (5 bases). CDR3 length: 15 residues. Germline CDR1 is SGHKS and CDR2 is YYEKEE (reference sequence). CDR3 residues: CASGLGSGPADTQYF. The sequenced part of the CDR3 DNA is TGTGCCAGCGGCTTGGGCTCAGGGCCGGCAGATACG. Combining the CDR3 with reference TRBV5-5 and TRBJ2-3 gives the whole variable domain DAGVTQSPTHLIKTRGQQVTLRCSPISGHKSVSWYQQVLGQGPQFIFQYYEKEERGRGNFPDRFSARQFPNYSSELNVNALLLGDSALYLCASGLGSGPADTQYFGPGTRLTVL.